Below are 5 T cell receptor beta chains sequenced from a single sample in a study of cytomegalovirus exposure and HLA in healthy donors. The study ran its PCR with 60 Vbeta and 13 Jbeta primers. Assay used: immunoSEQ multiplex PCR; TCRdb lists only in-frame clones, some missing. The sample has approximately 72,000 clones, roughly 82% seen once. The material sequenced was PBMCs. All receptors derive from a man aged 18 to 29 in good health and CMV-seronegative.

This clone was observed a single time. The chain links TRBV19 to TRBJ2-5; TRBD1 agrees at 7 bases. Trimming took 6 bases from V and 5 from J; bases not matched to a gene: 12. Per germline, CDR1 LNHDA and CDR2 SQIVND (reference sequence). CDR3 length equals 15 residues. The CDR3 loop is CASSNRQGRWETQYF. The CDR3 nucleotides are TGTGCCAGTAGCAATAGACAGGGTCGGTGGGAGACCCAGTACTTC.

This clone came up a few times. This chain joins TRBV19 and TRBJ2-7; D perhaps matches TRBD2 (6 bases). The V gene's germline CDR1 is LNHDA and CDR2 SQIVND (reference sequence). The CDR3 has 14 residues. V lost 5 bases, J lost 7 bases, and 18 bases lay in between. The CDR3 nucleotides read TGTGCCAGTAGTTGGGACTCCATTGCGAGGGAGCAGTACTTC. Protein product: CASSWDSIAREQYF.

The CDR3 sequence is CASRFKQKGQETYEQYF. The CDR3 nucleotides are TGTGCAAGTCGCTTTAAACAAAAGGGACAGGAAACCTACGAGCAGTACTTC. The V gene is TRBV12-2, the J gene TRBJ2-7; the table gives TRBD1 as D, unverified against the DNA. TRBV12-2 is a pseudogene. This CDR3 region has 17 residues.

The rearrangement links TRBV27 to TRBJ1-2; 7 bases are a match to TRBD1. With 4 bases clipped from V and 3 bases from J, the junction kept 11 bases outside the gene matches. This CDR3 region has 16 residues. CDR1 and CDR2 from the germline V gene are MNHEY and SMNVEV (reference sequence). CDR3 amino acids: CASSSSGNRGYYGYTF. The CDR3, as DNA: TGTGCCAGCAGTTCCTCGGGGAACAGGGGCTACTATGGCTACACCTTC.

Notes on this clone: At one boundary the junction diverges from the germline segment, which might be a read error. This chain links TRBV5-4 with TRBJ1-2; TRBD1 might be the D (5 bases). The germline CDR1 and CDR2 sequences are SGHNT and YYREEE (reference sequence). The CDR3 runs to 15 residues. CDR3 sequence reads: CASSLTGGNNYGYTF. The CDR3 DNA reads as TGCGCCAGCAGCCTAACCGGGGGGAATAACTATGGCTACACCTTC.